These T cell receptor beta chains were read from a single sample in a study of T cells after yellow fever vaccination. Via MiXCR, TCRdb re-called the 5' RACE reads, giving one row per CDR3 protein. Of roughly 140,000 distinct CDR3 sequences in the sample, 7.7% were seen once. Sequencing used CD4+ T cells sorted from PBMCs, obtained 5 days after the yellow fever booster vaccination. The receptors here all came from a man younger than 45 who received the YFV17D yellow fever vaccine. The CDR3 runs from the conserved cysteine through the conserved F or W. The order of the fields is D gene, J gene, clone size, V gene, CDR3 DNA, CDR3 protein. D genes are given only for firm matches. Some rows mark clone size as missing; the rest say once, few, many or name a class of expanded clone.

-	TRBJ1-5	many	TRBV6-1	TGTGCCAGCAGTGAAATTCTAGATCAGCCCCAGCATTTT	CASSEILDQPQHF
-	TRBJ2-7	many	TRBV5-1	TGCGCCAGCAGCGCCGGGACCCACGGGGAGCAGTACTTC	CASSAGTHGEQYF
-	TRBJ1-1	many	TRBV7-2	TGTGCCAGCTGTCGATTGGTGAACACTGAAGCTTTCTTT	CASCRLVNTEAFF
-	TRBJ2-1	many	TRBV6-4	TGTGCCAGCAGTGCGGGGAGCTCCTACAATGAGCAGTTCTTC	CASSAGSSYNEQFF
TRBD1	TRBJ2-5	many	TRBV29-1	TGCAGCGTTAGAAGGGACAGCCAAGAGACCCAGTACTTC	CSVRRDSQETQYF
TRBD1	TRBJ2-7	-	TRBV7-2	TGTGCCATTTTGGGGGACAGGGGTTTCCAGCAGTACTTC	CAILGDRGFQQYF
-	TRBJ1-1	few	TRBV5-6	TGTGCCAGCAGCTTGGGGGGCAGCTTGAACACTGAAGCTTTCTTT	CASSLGGSLNTEAFF
-	TRBJ1-5	many	TRBV2	TGTGCCAGCAACACAAGGCAGGTATATAGCAATCAGCCCCAGCATTTT	CASNTRQVYSNQPQHF
TRBD2	TRBJ2-6	-	TRBV24-1	TGTGCCACCAGCCCAGCGGGGGTCTCTGGGGCCAACGTCCTGACTTTC	CATSPAGVSGANVLTF
-	TRBJ2-2	many	TRBV5-1	TGTGCCAGCAGCCCAAACACCGGGGAGCTGTTTTTT	CASSPNTGELFF
-	TRBJ1-5	many	TRBV4-2	TGTGCCAGCAGCCTCGCAGGACGCTCCAATCAGCCCCAGCATTTT	CASSLAGRSNQPQHF
-	TRBJ2-7	many	TRBV14	TGTGCCAGCAGCCAAGACTTCAGAACACAGGAAGGCGAGCAGTACTTC	CASSQDFRTQEGEQYF
-	TRBJ2-7	many	TRBV12-3/TRBV12-4	TGTGCCAGCAGTTTGGAAGGGGTCGAGCAGTACTTC	CASSLEGVEQYF
TRBD2	TRBJ2-1	many	TRBV15	TGTGCCACCAGCGACCTGACTAGCGGTAGTTACAATGAGCAGTTCTTC	CATSDLTSGSYNEQFF
-	TRBJ2-5	-	TRBV7-2	TGTGCCAGCAGCCCGGAGAGAGGCAGGTCCCAGTACTTC	CASSPERGRSQYF
TRBD1	TRBJ2-7	many	TRBV12-5	TGTGCTAGTGGGACCGGGACAGGGGGCCGCTACGAGCAGTACTTC	CASGTGTGGRYEQYF
TRBD1	TRBJ2-4	few	TRBV30	TGTGCCTGGGGGACAGGAGTAGCCAAAAACATTCAGTACTTC	CAWGTGVAKNIQYF
-	TRBJ2-3	few	TRBV7-2	TGTGCCAGCAGGGGGGGGGCCACAGATACGCAGTATTTT	CASRGGATDTQYF
-	TRBJ2-2	many	TRBV24-1	TGTGCCACCAGTGCTTCCTCCGGGGGCCGGATCGGGGAGCTGTTTTTT	CATSASSGGRIGELFF
TRBD2	TRBJ2-3	many	TRBV5-1	TGCGCCAGCAGCTCGGCTAGCGGGAGTAGGGATACGCAGTATTTT	CASSSASGSRDTQYF
TRBD1	TRBJ1-1	many	TRBV10-2	TGCGCCAGCAGTGACCGAGTGACAGGGCGGAACACTGAAGCTTTCTTT	CASSDRVTGRNTEAFF
TRBD2	TRBJ2-5	many	TRBV6-1	TGTGCCAGCCGTCCCGGCGGGAGGGCTCGAGAGACCCAGTACTTC	CASRPGGRARETQYF
-	TRBJ2-5	many	TRBV2	TGTGCCACCGGAGGAGGGTTAGAGACCCAGTACTTC	CATGGGLETQYF
-	TRBJ2-7	many	TRBV4-1	TGCGCCAGCACCCGAACCAGAGACTCCTACGAGCAGTACTTC	CASTRTRDSYEQYF
-	TRBJ2-4	many	TRBV7-2	TGTGCCAGCAGCTTAGCGGAGGGGGCCCCCTGGGCCAAAAACATTCAGTACTTC	CASSLAEGAPWAKNIQYF
-	TRBJ2-1	many	TRBV18	TGTGCCAGCTCACCAAGGATAGCAGCATACAATGAGCAGTTCTTC	CASSPRIAAYNEQFF
-	TRBJ2-7	many	TRBV10-3	TGTGCCATCAGCTTGCGGGACCGAAACTACGAGCAGTACTTC	CAISLRDRNYEQYF
-	TRBJ1-1	many	TRBV5-1	TGCGCCAGCAGCTTAGGCGATCTGAACACTGAAGCTTTCTTT	CASSLGDLNTEAFF
-	TRBJ2-5	many	TRBV19	TGTGCCAGTAGCCGACTGGATCAGAGTACTTTTCTTGTTTTC	CASSRLDQSTFLVF
-	TRBJ2-3	many	TRBV12-3/TRBV12-4	TGTGCCAGCAGAGAGTCAGATACGCAGTATTTT	CASRESDTQYF
-	TRBJ2-3	few	TRBV20-1	TGCAGTGCAGGACCTTCAGATACGCAGTATTTT	CSAGPSDTQYF
TRBD1	TRBJ2-7	many	TRBV7-2	TGTGCCAGCAGCGTGGGGGCAGGGGGCATCTACGAGCAGTACTTC	CASSVGAGGIYEQYF
-	TRBJ1-2	many	TRBV5-1	TGCGCCAGCAGCTTGGTCGGCGGTGGCTACACCTTC	CASSLVGGGYTF
-	TRBJ1-6	many	TRBV7-2	TGTGCCAGCAGCTTAGACGGATATTCACCCCTCCACTTT	CASSLDGYSPLHF
TRBD2	TRBJ2-7	many	TRBV7-2	TGTGCCAGCAGCTTGGGTCTAGCGGACGAGCAGTACTTC	CASSLGLADEQYF
TRBD1	TRBJ2-6	-	TRBV19	TGTGCCAGTAGTCTCGCGACAGGGGGCTTCTCTGGGGCCAACGTCCTGACTTTC	CASSLATGGFSGANVLTF
-	TRBJ2-3	many	TRBV11-2	TGTGCCAGCAGCCGCATCGCACCCACAGATACGCAGTATTTT	CASSRIAPTDTQYF
-	TRBJ2-5	many	TRBV24-1	TGTGCCACCAGTGACGGAAGCTTCAGGGACGAGACCCAGTACTTC	CATSDGSFRDETQYF
TRBD2	TRBJ2-5	-	TRBV20-1	TGCTGCGCTAGGGAGACTAGCGGGAGGGGGTTCGAGACCCAGTACTTC	CCARETSGRGFETQYF
TRBD2	TRBJ2-1	many	TRBV7-3	TGTGCCAGCAGCCCGCAGACGGGACTAGCGGGAGGGTGGGAGCAGTTCTTC	CASSPQTGLAGGWEQFF
TRBD1	TRBJ2-7	many	TRBV20-1	TGCAGTGCTAGAGCCCCCCAGGGGGCTGGCGAGCAGTACTTC	CSARAPQGAGEQYF
-	TRBJ2-2	many	TRBV10-3	TGTGCCATCAGTGAGATCGAGGGGTCCGGGGAGCTGTTTTTT	CAISEIEGSGELFF
-	TRBJ2-7	many	TRBV6-5	TGTGCCAGCAGTTACTCGATTGGGGTTTACGAGCAGTACTTC	CASSYSIGVYEQYF
-	TRBJ1-5	many	TRBV7-6	TGTGCCAGCAGCTTGCAGGGTGGTCAGCCCCAGCATTTT	CASSLQGGQPQHF
-	TRBJ2-1	many	TRBV4-2	TGTGCCAGCAGCCAAGCACGCGGACAGTCTCATAATGAGCAGTTCTTC	CASSQARGQSHNEQFF
TRBD2	TRBJ2-7	many	TRBV7-2	TGTGCCAGCAGCTTAGTTCGCGGGAGGGAGCAGTACTTC	CASSLVRGREQYF
TRBD2	TRBJ2-1	many	TRBV7-8	TGTGCCAGCAGCGCACGCCTGGCGGGAGACTACAATGAGCAGTTCTTC	CASSARLAGDYNEQFF
-	TRBJ1-5	few	TRBV5-1	TGCGCCAGCAGCTTGGCAGGGCGGGGGGATCAGCCCCAGCATTTT	CASSLAGRGDQPQHF
TRBD1	TRBJ2-3	many	TRBV4-1	TGCGCCAGCAGCCGAGGGGACAGGGGAGAGGATACGCAGTATTTT	CASSRGDRGEDTQYF
-	TRBJ2-5	many	TRBV16	TGTGCCAGCAGCCAACAGACCAGAAAAGAGACCCAGTACTTC	CASSQQTRKETQYF
-	TRBJ2-4	many	TRBV10-1	TGCGCCAGCAGTCCAGCGGGCACCCTTTGGAACATTCAGTACTTC	CASSPAGTLWNIQYF